Below, one T cell receptor (beta chain) is given with its context. This receptor's antigen is unknown. No much larger clonotype is one base removed from it; base qualities were not supplied. RNA was extracted using the RNeasy kit, and roughly 0.5 to 1 microgram was reverse transcribed with random hexamers. The immunoSEQ multiplex PCR assay, covering 54 Vbeta and 13 Jbeta segments, was used to amplify TCR beta CDR3 regions. To correct PCR amplification bias, a synthetic template baseline was used for both primer optimization and computational correction. The authors' analysis ran thus. Reads were annotated to V, D and J genes according to IMGT and were analyzed with immunoSEQ Analyzer, with only productive sequences retained. Clonality was calculated as one minus the Shannon entropy normalized by log2 of the number of productive unique sequences. For each patient and control, public and private clones were evaluated among the 100 most prevalent clones. Clones were defined as Susac-specific if absent from the healthy and MS cohorts, from around 1,000 published viral clones and from other ImmuneACCESS disease sequences. Using fastp trimming at Q25 and MiXCR clonotype assembly, TCRdb reanalyzed the public sequencing data and kept in-frame beta chains. When rows share a CDR3 protein, they turn into one entry using the most common DNA and genes. The V and J calls shown here were made by TCRdb, not taken from the authors' results. This sample has about 140,000 distinct CDR3 sequences in its table, and 85% to 95% of those were observed once. The ten largest clones take up about 0.15% of the sample.

The data belong to a study of CD8 T cells in Susac syndrome (dated by TCRdb to between 2017 and 2020). About the full investigation: Among the sequenced Susac syndrome patients, 5 or 6 had clinically active disease and under 10 were in clinical remission. Susac syndrome patients were therapy-naive, on corticosteroids (some also receiving IVIg), or on IVIg alone at blood withdrawal. Whether CD8+ T cell activation and differentiation in Susac syndrome was antigen driven was tested using repertoire sequencing.

General conclusions and limits of the study: The number of individuals in the TCR sequencing and HLA analysis was recognized as being relatively small. In patients with Susac syndrome, the CD4+ T cell repertoire showed no detectable clonal expansion.

Peripheral blood CD8+ and CD4+ T cells from healthy donors, Susac syndrome patients and multiple sclerosis patients were profiled using high-throughput TCR beta sequencing. Susac syndrome patients met recently defined diagnostic criteria for definite or probable disease. CD8+ TEMRA cells were enriched by FACS, while bulk CD8+ and CD4+ T cells were purified by magnetic negative isolation. Blood was drawn into EDTA tubes, processed within 24 hours, and PBMCs were isolated by density gradient centrifugation. PBMCs destined for TCR sequencing were cryopreserved in liquid nitrogen and later thawed in a 37 °C water bath. The sorted or isolated CD4+, CD8+ and CD8+ TEMRA cells had a purity of 90% or higher. CDR1 SGDLS and CDR2 YYNGEE are derived from the germline V gene. At the junction V is shortened by 0 bases and J by 4 bases, with 8 bases in between. The CDR3 numbers 15 residues from cysteine through phenylalanine. Only CDR3 DNA is held: 45 bases, read in frame from base 1.

This TCR came from a human donor with Susac syndrome. Sequencing was carried out using CD4+ T cells from PBMCs. The rearranged chain carries TRBV9 and TRBJ2-6; there is no confident call for the D gene. Here is the DNA: TGTGCCAGCAGCGTAGATTCGCGGGGGGCCAACGTCCTGACTTTC. Its protein reads: CASSVDSRGANVLTF.